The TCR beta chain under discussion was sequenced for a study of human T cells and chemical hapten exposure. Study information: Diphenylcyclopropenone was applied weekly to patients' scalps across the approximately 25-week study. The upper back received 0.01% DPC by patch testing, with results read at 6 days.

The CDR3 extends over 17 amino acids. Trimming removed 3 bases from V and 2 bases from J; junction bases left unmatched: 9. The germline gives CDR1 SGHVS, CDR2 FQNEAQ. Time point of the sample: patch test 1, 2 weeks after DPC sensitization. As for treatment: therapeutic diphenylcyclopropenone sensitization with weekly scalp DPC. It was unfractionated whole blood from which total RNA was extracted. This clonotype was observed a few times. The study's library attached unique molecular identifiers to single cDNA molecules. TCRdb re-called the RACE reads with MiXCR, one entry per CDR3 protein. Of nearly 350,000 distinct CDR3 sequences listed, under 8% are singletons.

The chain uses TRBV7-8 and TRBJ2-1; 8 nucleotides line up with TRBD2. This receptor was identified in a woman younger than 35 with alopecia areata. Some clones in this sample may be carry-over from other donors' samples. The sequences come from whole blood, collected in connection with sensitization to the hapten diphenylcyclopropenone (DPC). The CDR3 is CASSFLGRGAPYNEQFF. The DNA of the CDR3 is TGTGCCAGCAGCTTCCTCGGGCGGGGGGCTCCCTACAATGAGCAGTTCTTC. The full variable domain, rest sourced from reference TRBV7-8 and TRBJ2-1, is GAGVSQSPRYKVAKRGQDVALRCDPISGHVSLFWYQQALGQGPEFLTYFQNEAQLDKSGLPSDRFFAERPEGSVSTLKIQRTQQEDSAVYLCASSFLGRGAPYNEQFFGPGTRLTVL.